This T cell receptor beta chain emerged from a study of blood T cell repertoires in COVID-19. The wider study: Sites across the United States, Italy and Spain contributed samples from acute and convalescent COVID-19.

CDR1 and CDR2 (germline): LGHDT, YNNKEL (reference sequence). The CDR3 extends over 15 amino acids. Trimming took off 0 bases at V and 1 base at J, with 9 bases between the two ends. In the authors' workflow: Nucleated cell number was recorded as an estimate derived from reference gene primer amplification. The data were produced by immunoSEQ multiplex PCR, yet TCRdb's version contains in-frame clones alone and is incomplete. Clone size and V and J calls were adopted from that table, with D and trimming inferred from the DNA. The table lists about 98,000 clones, approximately 92% of them singletons, with roughly 4.3% in the top ten.

This sequence was found in a man between 18 and 35 years old with acute or convalescent COVID-19. Sequencing was carried out using peripheral blood. The chain couples TRBV3-1 (or the pseudogene TRBV3-2) to TRBJ1-1; no firm D call. CDR3 DNA: TGTGCCAGCAGCCAAGATCTGAACGGGAACACTGAAGCTTTCTTT. It yields the protein CASSQDLNGNTEAFF.